Following are 8 T cell receptor beta chains from one sample sequenced in a study of T cells in Graves' hyperthyroidism and ophthalmopathy. Amplified TCR beta CDR3 regions derived from RNA transcripts. A set of HTBI primers served as the primers for a first-round RT-PCR of the TCR CDR3. One entry per CDR3 protein, called by TCRdb with MiXCR from the multiplex PCR reads. The data contain about half a million distinct CDR3 sequences, nearly 20% of them singletons. What was sequenced was blood. Receptors were obtained from a man aged 35 to 55 with Graves' ophthalmopathy.

This clonotype was counted at least ten times. The chain is built from TRBV11-2 and TRBJ2-1; 9 nucleotides align to TRBD2. This CDR3 has 16 residues. CDR1 and CDR2 (germline): SGHAT, FQNNGV. The trim removed 1 base at V and 7 bases at J, leaving 8 bases unmatched. Written as DNA, the CDR3 is TGTGCCAGCAGCTTAGGGGCTAGCGGGAAGATTAATGAGCAGTTCTTC. As protein: CASSLGASGKINEQFF.

The chain uses TRBV18 and TRBJ2-5; no firm D call. The CDR3 loop spans 14 amino acids. CDR1 is KGHSH and CDR2 is LQKENI in the germline V gene. The V gene lost 0 bases and the J gene lost 7 bases, with 12 bases spanning the gap. CDR3 sequence reads: CASSPPDPIVTQYF. CDR3 DNA: TGTGCCAGCTCACCACCGGACCCCATCGTGACCCAGTACTTC.

This clonotype has more than one count but fewer than ten. The chain couples TRBV7-9 to TRBJ1-1; D possibly corresponds to TRBD1 (5 bases). CDR3 length equals 14 residues. The germline V gene has CDR1 SEHNR and CDR2 FQNEAQ (reference sequence). V lost 3 bases and J 3 bases, leaving 11 bases between the germline ends. The DNA of the CDR3 is TGTGCCAGCAGCTTGGCTGGGGCACACACTGAAGCTTTCTTT. This translates into CASSLAGAHTEAFF.

There are many counts of this clonotype. The chain couples TRBV28 to TRBJ2-3, with 12 bases identical to TRBD2. V was pared by 4 bases and J by 6 bases, with 17 bases of the junction left unmatched. Germline V gene lookup returns CDR1 MDHEN and CDR2 SYDVKM. This CDR3 is 19 amino acids long. CDR3 protein: CASSSRYLTSGGSLDTQYF. CDR3 coding DNA: TGTGCCAGCAGTTCCCGCTACTTGACTAGCGGGGGCTCTTTGGATACGCAGTATTTT.

In its sample, this clonotype was seen many times. The chain employs TRBV10-3 and TRBJ1-1; D uncertain. The V end was cut by 3 bases, the J end by 1 base, with 6 bases between. CDR3 length: 13 residues. Germline V gene sequence: CDR1 ENHRY, CDR2 SYGVKD. Here the CDR3 reads CAISEGPNTEAFF. The CDR3 DNA reads TGTGCCATCAGTGAAGGCCCGAACACTGAAGCTTTCTTT.

V usage is TRBV19 and J usage is TRBJ2-6; TRBD2 aligns across 15 bases. Germline CDR1 and CDR2: LNHDA and SQIVND (reference sequence). V was pared by 3 bases and J by 0 bases, with 3 bases of the junction left unmatched. The CDR3 covers 19 residues. In DNA form, the CDR3 reads TGTGCCAGTAGTATCGGGACTAGCGGGAGGCGCTCTGGGGCCAACGTCCTGACTTTC. Its protein is CASSIGTSGRRSGANVLTF.

This clonotype came up a few times. The chain joins TRBV29-1 to TRBJ2-5; D is perhaps TRBD1 (6 bases). CDR3 length: 13 amino acids. Trimming stripped 7 bases from V and 1 base from J, with 13 bases between. CDR1 is SQVTM and CDR2 is ANQGSEA in the germline V gene. CDR3 residues: CSGNGQSQETQYF. DNA for the CDR3: TGCAGCGGGAATGGACAGAGCCAAGAGACCCAGTACTTC. Supplemented by reference TRBV29-1 and TRBJ2-5, the full variable domain reads SAVISQKPSRDICQRGTSLTIQCQVDSQVTMMFWYRQQPGQSLTLIATANQGSEATYESGFVIDKFPISRPNLTFSTLTVSNMSPEDSSIYLCSGNGQSQETQYFGPGTRLLVL.

The chain has TRBV5-4 and TRBJ1-3, with 9 bases matching TRBD1. With V trimmed by 3 bases and J by 10 bases, 8 bases remained unmatched. Germline CDR1 SGHNT, CDR2 YYREEE (reference sequence). CDR3 length: 14 amino acids. The CDR3 is CASSYRSGTGTIYF. The CDR3 DNA reads as TGTGCCAGCAGCTACCGATCCGGGACAGGGACCATATATTTT.